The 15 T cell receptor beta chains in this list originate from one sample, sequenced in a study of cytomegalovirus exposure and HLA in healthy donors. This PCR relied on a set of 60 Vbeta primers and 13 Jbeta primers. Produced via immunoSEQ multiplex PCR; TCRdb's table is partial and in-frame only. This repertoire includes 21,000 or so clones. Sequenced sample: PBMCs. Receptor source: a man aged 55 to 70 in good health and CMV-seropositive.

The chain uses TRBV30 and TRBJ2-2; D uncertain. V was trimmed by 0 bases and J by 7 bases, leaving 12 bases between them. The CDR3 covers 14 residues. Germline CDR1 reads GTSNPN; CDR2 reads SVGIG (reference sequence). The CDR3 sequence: CAWSVNIRVGELFF. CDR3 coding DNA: TGTGCCTGGAGTGTAAACATCCGGGTCGGGGAGCTGTTTTTT.

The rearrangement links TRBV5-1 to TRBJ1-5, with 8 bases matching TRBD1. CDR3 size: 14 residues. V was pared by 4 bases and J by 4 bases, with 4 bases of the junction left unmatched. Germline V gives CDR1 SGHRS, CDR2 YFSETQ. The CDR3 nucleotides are TGCGCCAGCAGCCAGGGACAGGTGAATCAGCCCCAGCATTTT. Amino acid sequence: CASSQGQVNQPQHF.

The CDR3 protein is CASSAIGGEKLFF. CDR3 nucleotides: TGCGCCAGCAGTGCCATAGGGGGCGAAAAACTGTTTTTT. The V call is TRBV10-2, the J call TRBJ1-4, with 7 bases aligning to TRBD1. Per the germline V gene, CDR1 is WSHSY and CDR2 is SAAADI. The CDR3 extends over 13 amino acids. With V trimmed by 4 bases and J by 8 bases, 4 bases remained unmatched.

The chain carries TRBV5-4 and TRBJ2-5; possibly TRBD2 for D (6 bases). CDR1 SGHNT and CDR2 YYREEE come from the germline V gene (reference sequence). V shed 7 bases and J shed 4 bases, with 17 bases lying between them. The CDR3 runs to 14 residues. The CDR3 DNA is TGTGCCAGCGGAACGGTTGCGGGAAGAGAGACCCAGTACTTC. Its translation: CASGTVAGRETQYF.

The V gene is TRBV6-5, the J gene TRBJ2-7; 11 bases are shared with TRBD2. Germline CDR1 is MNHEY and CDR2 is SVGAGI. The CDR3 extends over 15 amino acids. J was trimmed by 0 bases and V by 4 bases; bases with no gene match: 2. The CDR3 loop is CASSLAGGSSYEQYF. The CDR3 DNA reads TGTGCCAGCAGTTTAGCGGGAGGGAGCTCCTACGAGCAGTACTTC.

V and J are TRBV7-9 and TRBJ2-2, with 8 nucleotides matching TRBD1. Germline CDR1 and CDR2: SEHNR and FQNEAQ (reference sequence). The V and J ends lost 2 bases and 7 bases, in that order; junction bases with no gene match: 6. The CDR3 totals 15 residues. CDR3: CASSLQGASGGELFF. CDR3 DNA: TGTGCCAGCAGCTTACAGGGGGCTTCCGGCGGGGAGCTGTTTTTT.

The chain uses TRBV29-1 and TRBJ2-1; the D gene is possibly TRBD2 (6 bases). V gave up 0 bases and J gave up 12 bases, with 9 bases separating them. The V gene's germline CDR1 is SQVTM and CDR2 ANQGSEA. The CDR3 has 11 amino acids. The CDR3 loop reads CSVEEAAGQFF. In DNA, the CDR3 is TGCAGCGTTGAAGAAGCAGCGGGGCAGTTCTTC.

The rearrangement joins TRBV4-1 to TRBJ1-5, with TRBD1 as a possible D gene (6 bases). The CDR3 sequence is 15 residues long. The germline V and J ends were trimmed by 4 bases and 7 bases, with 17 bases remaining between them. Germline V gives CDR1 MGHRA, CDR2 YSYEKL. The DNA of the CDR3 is TGCGCCAGCAGCCCCGCAGTAGGGGGACGGCAGCCCCAGCATTTT. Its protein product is CASSPAVGGRQPQHF.

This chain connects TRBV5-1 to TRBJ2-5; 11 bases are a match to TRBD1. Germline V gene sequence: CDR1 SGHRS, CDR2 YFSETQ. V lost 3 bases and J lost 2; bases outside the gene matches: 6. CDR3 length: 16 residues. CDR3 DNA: TGCGCCAGCAGCTCCGGGACAGGGGGTTATCAAGAGACCCAGTACTTC. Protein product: CASSSGTGGYQETQYF. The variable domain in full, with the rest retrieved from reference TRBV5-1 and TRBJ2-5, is KAGVTQTPRYLIKTRGQQVTLSCSPISGHRSVSWYQQTPGQGLQFLFEYFSETQRNKGNFPGRFSGRQFSNSRSEMNVSTLELGDSALYLCASSSGTGGYQETQYFGPGTRLLVL.

CDR3: CASSLRLAGVGETQYF. The DNA of the CDR3 is TGTGCCAGTAGTTTAAGACTAGCGGGAGTCGGGGAGACCCAGTACTTC. V is TRBV19 and J is TRBJ2-5, with 12 bases fitting TRBD2. V dropped 5 bases and J dropped 5; count of bases not matched to a gene: 9. Germline V gene sequence: CDR1 LNHDA, CDR2 SQIVND (reference sequence). This CDR3 region has 16 residues.

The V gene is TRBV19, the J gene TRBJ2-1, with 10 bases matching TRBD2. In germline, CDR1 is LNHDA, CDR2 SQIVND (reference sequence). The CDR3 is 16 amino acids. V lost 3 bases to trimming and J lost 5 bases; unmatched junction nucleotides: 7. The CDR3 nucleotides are TGTGCCAGTAGTATCAGGGTAGCGGGAGGTGACAATGAGCAGTTCTTC. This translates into CASSIRVAGGDNEQFF.

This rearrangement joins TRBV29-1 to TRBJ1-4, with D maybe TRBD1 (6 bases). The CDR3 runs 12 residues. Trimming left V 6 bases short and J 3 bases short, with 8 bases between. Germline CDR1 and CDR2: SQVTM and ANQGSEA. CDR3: CSVGQPNEKLFF. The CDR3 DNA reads TGCAGCGTCGGACAGCCTAATGAAAAACTGTTTTTT. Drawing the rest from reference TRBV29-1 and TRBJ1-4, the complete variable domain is SAVISQKPSRDICQRGTSLTIQCQVDSQVTMMFWYRQQPGQSLTLIATANQGSEATYESGFVIDKFPISRPNLTFSTLTVSNMSPEDSSIYLCSVGQPNEKLFFGSGTQLSVL.

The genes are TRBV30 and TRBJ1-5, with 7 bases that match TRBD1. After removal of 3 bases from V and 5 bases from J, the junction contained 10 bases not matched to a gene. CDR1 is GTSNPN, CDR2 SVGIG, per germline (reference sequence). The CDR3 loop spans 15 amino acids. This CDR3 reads CAWRVRQGDHQPQHF. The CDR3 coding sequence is TGTGCCTGGAGGGTAAGACAGGGAGATCATCAGCCCCAGCATTTT.

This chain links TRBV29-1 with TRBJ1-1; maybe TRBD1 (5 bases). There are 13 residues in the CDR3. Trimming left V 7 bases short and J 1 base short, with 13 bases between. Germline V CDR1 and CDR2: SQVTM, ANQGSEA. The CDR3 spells CSAAGLRNTEAFF. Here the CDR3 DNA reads TGCAGCGCGGCGGGACTGAGGAACACTGAAGCTTTCTTT.

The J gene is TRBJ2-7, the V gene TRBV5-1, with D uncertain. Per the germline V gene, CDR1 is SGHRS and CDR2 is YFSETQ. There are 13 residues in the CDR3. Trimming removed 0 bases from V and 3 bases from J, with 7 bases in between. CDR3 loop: CASSLGELYEQYF. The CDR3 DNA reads TGCGCCAGCAGCTTGGGTGAGCTCTACGAGCAGTACTTC.